This TCR beta chain was found in a study of response to subunit inactivated influenza vaccine. V was cut by 2 bases and J by 4 bases, with 15 bases left in between. The CDR3 length is 17 residues. The germline gives CDR1 MDHEN, CDR2 SYDVKM. This clonotype was counted a few times. TCRdb reprocessed the RT-PCR reads via MiXCR and lists one record per CDR3 protein. The sample lists 500,000 to 550,000 distinct CDR3 sequences, 20% to 25% seen once, with roughly 2.8% in the top ten. The same data also went into a second study, on T cells expressing NK-cell markers. That paper notes: A 5'RACE template switching approach incorporating UMIs was used to make TCR beta cDNA. Underlying the TCR beta repertoires were sorted CD3+CD56+NKG2C+, CD3+CD56+NKG2C- and CD3+CD56-NKG2C+ T cells. Restriction of the sorted population to alpha-beta TCR T cells was achieved in several experiments with an anti-gamma-delta TCR antibody. The study found dominant NKG2C+ clonotypes at about 1.0-7.0% of CD8+ T cells in six donors.

The TCR originated in a man aged 45-65 years who received an inactivated influenza vaccine. This chain uses TRBV28 with TRBJ2-6; tentative D call: TRBD2 (7 bases). This material consisted of CD4+ T cells sorted from PBMCs, taken 11 to 12 days after vaccination. The CDR3: CASSLRGGLTGANVLTF. The CDR3 DNA follows: TGTGCCAGCAGTTTAAGGGGGGGCCTGACAGGGGCCAACGTCCTGACTTTC. The variable domain in full, with the rest retrieved from reference TRBV28 and TRBJ2-6, is DVKVTQSSRYLVKRTGEKVFLECVQDMDHENMFWYRQDPGLGLRLIYFSYDVKMKEKGDIPEGYSVSREKKERFSLILESASTNQTSMYLCASSLRGGLTGANVLTFGAGSRLTVL.